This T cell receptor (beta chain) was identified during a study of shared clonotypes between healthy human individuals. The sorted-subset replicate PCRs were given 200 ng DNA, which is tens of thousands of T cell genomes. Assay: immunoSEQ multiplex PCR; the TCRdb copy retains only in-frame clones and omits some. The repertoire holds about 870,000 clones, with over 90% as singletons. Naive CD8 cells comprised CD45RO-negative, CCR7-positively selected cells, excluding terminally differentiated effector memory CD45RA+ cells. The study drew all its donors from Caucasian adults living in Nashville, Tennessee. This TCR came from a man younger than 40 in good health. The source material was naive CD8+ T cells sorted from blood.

CDR3: CASSNSGLTGGISNQPQHF. Here the CDR3 DNA reads TGTGCCAGCAGCAATTCTGGTCTAACGGGGGGAATCTCGAATCAGCCCCAGCATTTT. The chain couples TRBV21-1 to TRBJ1-5. TRBV21-1 is labeled a pseudogene. The CDR3 runs 19 residues.